This TCR beta chain was profiled in a study of cytomegalovirus exposure and HLA in healthy donors. Study results and limitations: As a later analysis showed, a missense DCLRE1C variant was linked to trimming of TCR beta V- and J-genes. Later, an analysis showed that TCR beta chains associated with HLA were more clonally expanded than others that were equally common.

Germline CDR1 MNHEY, CDR2 SVGAGI. V trimming: 5 bases; J trimming: 7 bases; junction bases outside the gene matches: 12. The CDR3 spans 15 residues. Use of 60 Vbeta and 13 Jbeta primers characterized the PCR. Generated by immunoSEQ multiplex PCR, the TCRdb table keeps only in-frame clones and is missing some. This table has more than 95,000 clones, 83% appearing once. Regarding this clone: Its cognate antigen is unknown.

The sequencing sample was made of PBMCs. The V and J genes are TRBV6-5 and TRBJ2-7, with 9 positions matching TRBD1. This sequence was found in a man aged 18-30 years in good health and CMV-seronegative. CDR3 in amino acids: CASSDYPRTGVEQYF. CDR3 nucleotides: TGTGCCAGCAGTGACTACCCCCGGACAGGGGTAGAGCAGTACTTC.